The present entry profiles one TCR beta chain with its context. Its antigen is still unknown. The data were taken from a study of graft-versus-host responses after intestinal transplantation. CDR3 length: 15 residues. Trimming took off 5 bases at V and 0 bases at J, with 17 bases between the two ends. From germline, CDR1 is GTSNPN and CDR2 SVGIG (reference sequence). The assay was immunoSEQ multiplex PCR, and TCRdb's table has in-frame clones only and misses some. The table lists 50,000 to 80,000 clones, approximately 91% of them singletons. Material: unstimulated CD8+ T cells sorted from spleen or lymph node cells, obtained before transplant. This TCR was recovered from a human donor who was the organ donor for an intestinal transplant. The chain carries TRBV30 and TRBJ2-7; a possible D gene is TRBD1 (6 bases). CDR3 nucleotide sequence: TGTGCCTGGGTGAACCGGGACACTTACTCCTACGAGCAGTACTTC. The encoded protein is CAWVNRDTYSYEQYF.